The 8 T cell receptor beta chains presented below share a single source sample, sequenced in a study of T-cell reconstitution after alpha-beta-depleted transplantation in children (TCRdb year 2016). Library preparation employed PCR. The sequencer listed for this sample is Illumina HiSeq 2500. TCR library preparation used molecular barcoding, with unique molecular identifiers applied to normalize quantification of the TCRbeta repertoire. TCRdb reprocessing: public reads trimmed at Q25 with fastp, clones called with MiXCR, in-frame beta chains kept. One record per CDR3 amino acid sequence lists the most common genes and DNA. For this sample there are some 390,000 distinct CDR3 sequences; 20% appear just once. 3.8% of the sample lies in the top ten. Sequences were derived from PBMCs from the stem cell graft donor, sampled from the stem cell graft. The receptors here all came from a human donor who donated a stem cell graft to a child with acute myeloid leukemia.

This clonotype was detected a few times. This rearrangement joins TRBV12-3 or TRBV12-4 to TRBJ2-1; 9 bases are shared with TRBD2. The ends lost 7 bases at V and 5 bases at J; junction bases unmatched: 9. The CDR3 is 15 residues long. The chain's CDR3 is CASTPTSGANNEQFF. Written as DNA, the CDR3 is TGTGCCAGCACCCCGACTAGCGGAGCTAACAATGAGCAGTTCTTC.

This clonotype came up a few times. The chain combines TRBV15 with TRBJ2-1; 8 nucleotides align to TRBD2. The CDR3 contains 15 residues. The ends lost 0 bases at V and 7 bases at J; junction bases unmatched: 5. Germline assignment: CDR1 LNHNV and CDR2 YYDKDF (reference sequence). The CDR3: CATSRDRRGDNEQFF. The DNA of the CDR3 is TGTGCCACCAGCAGAGATAGGCGGGGGGATAATGAGCAGTTCTTC.

This chain links TRBV20-1 with TRBJ2-5, with 8 bases aligning to TRBD2. J lost 4 bases, V lost 6 bases, and 7 bases had no gene match. Germline assignment: CDR1 DFQATT and CDR2 SNEGSKA (reference sequence). The CDR3 is made up of 13 amino acids. The CDR3 region is CSAGGLVGETQYF. The CDR3 region has the DNA TGCAGTGCGGGGGGACTAGTTGGAGAGACCCAGTACTTC.

The chain couples TRBV9 to TRBJ2-5; the D gene is possibly TRBD2 (5 bases). The V and J ends lost 0 bases and 5 bases respectively, with 14 bases between them. Germline CDR1 and CDR2: SGDLS and YYNGEE. This CDR3 comprises 15 residues. In DNA, the CDR3 is TGTGCCAGCAGCGTAGAACCGGGAATGGGGGAGACCCAGTACTTC. Translating gives CASSVEPGMGETQYF.

This clonotype was detected a few times. The gene calls are TRBV15 and TRBJ2-1; perhaps TRBD1 as D (5 bases). The CDR3 spans 15 residues. Trimming pared 0 bases from V and 5 bases from J, leaving 11 bases between. Germline assignment: CDR1 LNHNV and CDR2 YYDKDF (reference sequence). This CDR3 is CATSRDVRVNNEQFF. In DNA, the CDR3 is TGTGCCACCAGCAGAGACGTCAGGGTGAACAATGAGCAGTTCTTC.

This clonotype has a count of ten or more. The rearrangement links TRBV29-1 to TRBJ2-5; D is possibly TRBD2 (6 bases). Trimming cost V 8 bases and J 5 bases, with 15 bases left between them. The CDR3 length is 12 residues. CDR1 and CDR2 from the germline V gene are SQVTM and ANQGSEA. The CDR3 DNA follows: TGCAGCACCAACTGGGGGGATGAGACCCAGTACTTC. Its translation is CSTNWGDETQYF.

The chain carries TRBV13 and TRBJ2-5; 10 bases map to TRBD2. After removal of 6 bases from V and 1 base from J, the junction contained 5 bases not matched to a gene. The CDR3 has 15 amino acids. Germline V gene lookup returns CDR1 PRHDT and CDR2 FYEKMQ (reference sequence). The CDR3 DNA reads as TGTGCCAGCAGAGCCGGGACTAGCGTCCAAGAGACCCAGTACTTC. Translated: CASRAGTSVQETQYF.

The chain has TRBV7-9 and TRBJ2-7; D call uncertain. Germline assignment: CDR1 SEHNR and CDR2 FQNEAQ (reference sequence). V was pared by 2 bases and J by 2 bases, with 10 bases between. The CDR3 has 14 residues. This CDR3 reads CASSLPAAPYEQYF. The CDR3 nucleotides are TGTGCCAGCAGCTTACCCGCAGCACCCTACGAGCAGTACTTC.